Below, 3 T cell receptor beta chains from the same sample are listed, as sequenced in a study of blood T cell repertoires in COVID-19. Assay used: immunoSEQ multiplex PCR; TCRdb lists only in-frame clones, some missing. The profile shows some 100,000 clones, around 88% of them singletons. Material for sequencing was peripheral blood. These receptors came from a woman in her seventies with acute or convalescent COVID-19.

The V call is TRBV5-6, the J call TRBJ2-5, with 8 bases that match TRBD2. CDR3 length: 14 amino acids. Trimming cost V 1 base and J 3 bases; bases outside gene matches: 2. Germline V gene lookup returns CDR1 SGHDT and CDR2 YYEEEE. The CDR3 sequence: CASSLPGGKETQYF. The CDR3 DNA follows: TGTGCCAGCAGCTTGCCGGGGGGGAAAGAGACCCAGTACTTC.

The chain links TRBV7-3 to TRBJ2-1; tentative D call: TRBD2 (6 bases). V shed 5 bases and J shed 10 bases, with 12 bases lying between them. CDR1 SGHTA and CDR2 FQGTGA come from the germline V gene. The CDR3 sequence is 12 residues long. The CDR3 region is CASSLGGGEQFF. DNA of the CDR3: TGTGCCAGCAGCCTGGGGGGAGGAGAGCAGTTCTTC.

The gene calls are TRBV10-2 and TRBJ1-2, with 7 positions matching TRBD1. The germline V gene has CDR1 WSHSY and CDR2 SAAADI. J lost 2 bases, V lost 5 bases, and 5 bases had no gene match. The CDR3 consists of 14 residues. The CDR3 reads CASSYRQGNYGYTF. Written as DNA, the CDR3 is TGCGCCAGCAGTTATAGACAGGGAAACTATGGCTACACCTTC.